These 14 T cell receptor beta chains were sequenced from one sample in a study of graft-versus-host responses after intestinal transplantation. The method was immunoSEQ multiplex PCR; TCRdb's version includes in-frame clones alone and lacks a portion of them. This sample has about 100,000 clones, with 91% found just once. These TCRs are of unknown antigen specificity. The sequencing used unstimulated CD4+ T cells sorted from spleen or lymph node cells, collected before transplant. The receptors shown here come from a human donor who was the organ donor for an intestinal transplant.

The chain employs TRBV5-1 and TRBJ1-2; no clear D. V was trimmed by 0 bases and J by 1 base, leaving 4 bases between them. This CDR3 region has 13 residues. Germline V CDR1 and CDR2: SGHRS, YFSETQ. The DNA for the CDR3 is TGCGCCAGCAGCTTGGACAATAACTATGGCTACACCTTC. It encodes CASSLDNNYGYTF.

This chain uses TRBV7-9 with TRBJ2-7; 11 bases fit TRBD1. The J segment lost 4 bases and the V segment lost 1 base, leaving 3 bases of the junction unmatched. This CDR3 has 15 amino acids. Germline CDR1 and CDR2: SEHNR and FQNEAQ (reference sequence). The CDR3 reads CASSLGGTGGYEQYF. For the CDR3, the DNA is TGTGCCAGCAGCTTAGGGGGGACAGGGGGTTACGAGCAGTACTTC. The full variable domain, completed using reference TRBV7-9 and TRBJ2-7, is DTGVSQNPRHKITKRGQNVTFRCDPISEHNRLYWYRQTLGQGPEFLTYFQNEAQLEKSRLLSDRFSAERPKGSFSTLEIQRTEQGDSAMYLCASSLGGTGGYEQYFGPGTRLTVT.

The chain recombines TRBV12-5 with TRBJ1-1, with a tentative D call TRBD1 (5 bases). Germline CDR1 and CDR2: LGHNT and FRNRAP. The CDR3 extends over 17 amino acids. The V end was cut by 0 bases, the J end by 7 bases, with 21 bases between. The CDR3 here is CASGLVHGGRGPVEAFF. CDR3 DNA sequence: TGTGCTAGTGGTTTGGTACATGGGGGGAGGGGACCTGTTGAAGCTTTCTTT.

This clone was detected once. The chain links TRBV5-1 to TRBJ2-3; 7 positions match TRBD2. Germline V gene lookup returns CDR1 SGHRS and CDR2 YFSETQ. The CDR3 loop spans 16 amino acids. J was trimmed by 1 base and V by 4 bases; bases with no gene match: 9. The CDR3 loop reads CASSRGGARGTDTQYF. DNA of the CDR3: TGCGCCAGCAGCCGGGGAGGGGCGCGAGGCACAGATACGCAGTATTTT.

The rearrangement links TRBV6-4 to TRBJ2-1; TRBD2 matches at 7 bases. CDR1 and CDR2 from the germline V gene are MRHNA and SNTAGT. This CDR3 comprises 14 residues. Trimming removed 4 bases from V and 7 bases from J; junction bases left unmatched: 7. The CDR3 loop reads CASSVQAGNNEQFF. The CDR3 DNA follows: TGTGCCAGCAGTGTTCAAGCGGGGAATAATGAGCAGTTCTTC.

This clone occurred once. The same CDR3 is also encoded by other DNA sequences in this sample. The chain links TRBV7-7 to TRBJ2-2; D remains ambiguous. The germline V gene has CDR1 SSHAT and CDR2 FNYEAQ (reference sequence). The ends were cut back, 3 bases at V and 4 bases at J, with 21 bases in the middle. CDR3 length equals 18 residues. As DNA, the CDR3 is TGTGCCAGCAGCTTTAGGCCCACGAGTGTGCTAGGCACCGGGGAGCTGTTTTTT. Its protein product is CASSFRPTSVLGTGELFF. The full variable domain, its missing parts supplied by reference TRBV7-7 and TRBJ2-2, is GAGVSQSPRYKVTKRGQDVTLRCDPISSHATLYWYQQALGQGPEFLTYFNYEAQPDKSGLPSDRFSAERPEGSISTLTIQRTEQRDSAMYRCASSFRPTSVLGTGELFFGEGSRLTVL.

The chain links TRBV7-9 to TRBJ1-6, with 7 bases that match TRBD1. Trimming cost V 5 bases and J 7 bases; bases outside gene matches: 5. CDR1 is SEHNR and CDR2 is FQNEAQ in the germline V gene (reference sequence). The CDR3 totals 14 residues. CDR3 amino acids: CASSPTGTNSPLHF. DNA for the CDR3: TGTGCCAGCAGCCCGACAGGGACCAATTCACCCCTCCACTTT.

The genes are TRBV28 and TRBJ2-1; 8 nucleotides agree with TRBD2. This CDR3 is built from 17 residues. The trim removed 8 bases at V and 0 bases at J, leaving 12 bases unmatched. Germline V gives CDR1 MDHEN, CDR2 SYDVKM. The CDR3 nucleotides read TGTGCCAGCGCCGCCCCTAGCGGGCCGGGCTCCTACAATGAGCAGTTCTTC. Translated: CASAAPSGPGSYNEQFF.

The rearrangement joins TRBV18 to TRBJ2-3; D might be TRBD2 (5 bases). Between the trimmed V and J ends, which lost 0 bases and 2 bases, there was a span of 12 bases. This CDR3 is 16 amino acids long. The germline V gene encodes CDR1 KGHSH and CDR2 LQKENI. DNA of the CDR3: TGTGCCAGCTCACCACCGATGCTAGCCTTCACAGATACGCAGTATTTT. Amino acids: CASSPPMLAFTDTQYF.

This chain uses TRBV5-4 with TRBJ2-1, with TRBD1 matching over 10 bases. The length of the CDR3 is 13 residues. V gave up 4 bases and J gave up 16 bases; unmatched junction bases: 11. Germline CDR1 SGHNT, CDR2 YYREEE (reference sequence). CDR3 region: CASSGGTGEHLFF. The DNA of the CDR3 is TGTGCCAGCAGCGGCGGGACAGGGGAACATCTCTTCTTC.

The chain joins TRBV5-8 to TRBJ2-5; no reliable D call. The CDR3 has 18 residues. V was trimmed by 0 bases and J by 1 base, leaving 19 bases between them. The germline V gene encodes CDR1 SGHTS and CDR2 YDEGEE. The chain's CDR3 is CASSLAKLARQAQETQYF. The CDR3 DNA is TGTGCCAGCAGCTTGGCCAAATTGGCTAGGCAAGCCCAAGAGACCCAGTACTTC.

This chain joins TRBV25-1 and TRBJ1-5; D is perhaps TRBD1 (5 bases). Deletions cut 3 bases from V and 5 bases from J, with 11 bases between. The CDR3 covers 14 residues. The germline CDR1 and CDR2 sequences are MGHDK and SYGVNS. Written as DNA, the CDR3 is TGTGCCAGCAGTGATCACCGGGACTATCAGCCCCAGCATTTT. Translated, it gives CASSDHRDYQPQHF.

V and J are TRBV6-1 and TRBJ1-6; D call uncertain. The CDR3 has 14 amino acids. CDR1 is MNHNS, CDR2 SASEGT, per germline. V gave up 4 bases and J gave up 9 bases, with 13 bases separating them. CDR3 nucleotides: TGTGCCAGCAGTGTTACCGTGCGGGCTTCACCCCTCCACTTT. Translating gives CASSVTVRASPLHF.

CDR3 loop: CASSMGGGLETQYF. The CDR3 bases are TGTGCCAGTAGTATGGGGGGGGGTTTGGAGACCCAGTACTTC. The chain joins TRBV19 to TRBJ2-5; 7 positions agree with TRBD2. The ends lost 3 bases at V and 5 bases at J; junction bases unmatched: 6. Germline V CDR1 and CDR2: LNHDA, SQIVND (reference sequence). The CDR3 has 14 amino acids.